This T cell receptor beta chain was retrieved from a study of shared clonotypes between healthy human individuals. Study-wide results and caveats: Since donors were few, the genetic and exposure-history diversity represented was limited.

Trimming stripped 5 bases from V and 5 bases from J, with 9 bases between. CDR1 DFQATT and CDR2 SNEGSKA come from the germline V gene (reference sequence). The length of the CDR3 is 11 residues. All donors were healthy HIV-negative adults lacking recent acute infections or vaccinations. Each cell subset's genomic DNA was divided evenly among several immunoSEQ plates. The DNA input per sorted-subset replicate PCR was 150 to 200 ng, corresponding to some 33,000 T cell genomes. Assay used: immunoSEQ multiplex PCR; TCRdb lists only in-frame clones, some missing. The sample lists about 1 million clones, approximately 76% occurring once. In this sample, this clone turned up a few times. Its antigen is not known.

The source of this sequence is a young man in good health. Material for sequencing was memory CD4+ T cells sorted from blood. The sample's subset: CD45RA-negative fraction. V gene TRBV20-1 combines with J gene TRBJ1-2; D not certain. The CDR3 sequence is CSAGPGYGYTF. For the CDR3, the DNA is TGCAGTGCTGGCCCCGGGTATGGCTACACCTTC.